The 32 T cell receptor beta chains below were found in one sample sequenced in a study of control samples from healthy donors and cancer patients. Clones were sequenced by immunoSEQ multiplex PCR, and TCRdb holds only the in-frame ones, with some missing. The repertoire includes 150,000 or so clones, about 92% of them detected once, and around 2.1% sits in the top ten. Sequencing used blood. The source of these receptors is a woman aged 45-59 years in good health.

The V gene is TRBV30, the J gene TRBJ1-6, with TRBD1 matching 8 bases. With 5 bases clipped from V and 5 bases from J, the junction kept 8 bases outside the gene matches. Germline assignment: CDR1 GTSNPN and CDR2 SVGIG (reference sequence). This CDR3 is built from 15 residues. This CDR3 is CAWSEPGQDNSPLHF. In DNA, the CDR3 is TGTGCCTGGTCCGAACCGGGACAGGATAATTCACCCCTCCACTTT.

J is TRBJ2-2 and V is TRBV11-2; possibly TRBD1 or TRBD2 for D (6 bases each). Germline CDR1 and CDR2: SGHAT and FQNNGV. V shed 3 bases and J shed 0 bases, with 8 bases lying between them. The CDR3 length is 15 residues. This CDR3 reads CASSLGGSNTGELFF. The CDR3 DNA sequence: TGTGCCAGCAGCTTGGGGGGCTCGAACACCGGGGAGCTGTTTTTT.

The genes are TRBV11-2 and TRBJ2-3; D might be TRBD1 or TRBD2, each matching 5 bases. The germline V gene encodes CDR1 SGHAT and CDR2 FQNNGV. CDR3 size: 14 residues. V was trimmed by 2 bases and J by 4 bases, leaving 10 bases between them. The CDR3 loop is CASSLNRGPDTQYF. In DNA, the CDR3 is TGTGCCAGCAGCTTAAATCGGGGCCCAGATACGCAGTATTTT.

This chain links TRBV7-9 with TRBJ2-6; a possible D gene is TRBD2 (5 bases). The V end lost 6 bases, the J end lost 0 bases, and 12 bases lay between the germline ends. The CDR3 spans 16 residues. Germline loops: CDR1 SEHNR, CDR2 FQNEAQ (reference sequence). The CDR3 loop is CASRELGSSGANVLTF. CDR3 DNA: TGTGCCAGCAGGGAACTAGGGTCCTCTGGGGCCAACGTCCTGACTTTC.

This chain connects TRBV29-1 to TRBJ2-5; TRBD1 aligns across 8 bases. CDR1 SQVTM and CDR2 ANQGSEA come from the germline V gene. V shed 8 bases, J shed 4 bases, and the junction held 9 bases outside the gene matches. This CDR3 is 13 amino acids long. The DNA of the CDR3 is TGCAGCTTACTACAGGGGGTCGCAGAGACCCAGTACTTC. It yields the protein CSLLQGVAETQYF.

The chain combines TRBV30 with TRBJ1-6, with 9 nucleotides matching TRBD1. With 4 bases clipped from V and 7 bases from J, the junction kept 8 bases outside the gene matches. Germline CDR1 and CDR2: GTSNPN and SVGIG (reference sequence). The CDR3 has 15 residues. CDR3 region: CAWIGQGFRNSPLHF. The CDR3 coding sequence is TGTGCCTGGATTGGACAGGGGTTCAGAAATTCACCCCTCCACTTT.

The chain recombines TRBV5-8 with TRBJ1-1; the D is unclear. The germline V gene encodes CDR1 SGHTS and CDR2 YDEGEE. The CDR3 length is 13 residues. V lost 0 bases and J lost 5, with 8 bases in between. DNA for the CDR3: TGTGCCAGCAGCTTGGCCTTTAGAACTGAAGCTTTCTTT. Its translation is CASSLAFRTEAFF.

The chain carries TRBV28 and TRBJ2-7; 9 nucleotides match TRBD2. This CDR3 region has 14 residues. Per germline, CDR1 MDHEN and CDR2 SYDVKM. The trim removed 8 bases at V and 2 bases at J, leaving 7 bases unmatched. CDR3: CASRLLAGPYEQYF. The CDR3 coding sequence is TGTGCCAGCCGACTACTAGCGGGCCCCTACGAGCAGTACTTC.

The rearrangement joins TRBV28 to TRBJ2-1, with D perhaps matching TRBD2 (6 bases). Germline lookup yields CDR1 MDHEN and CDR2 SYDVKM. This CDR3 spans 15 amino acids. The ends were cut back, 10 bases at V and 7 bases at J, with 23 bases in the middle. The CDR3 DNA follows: TGTGCCACTTCCCCCCCGGGGGAGATTAGGAATGAGCAGTTCTTC. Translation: CATSPPGEIRNEQFF.

In nucleotides, the CDR3 is TGTGCCAGCTCACCCCCCGAGGGGTACTCCTACGAGCAGTACTTC. It translates to CASSPPEGYSYEQYF. The chain couples TRBV18 to TRBJ2-7; D may correspond to TRBD1 or TRBD2 (5 bases each). This CDR3 has 15 residues. Germline V lookup: CDR1 KGHSH, CDR2 LQKENI. V shed 3 bases and J shed 0 bases, with 12 bases lying between them.

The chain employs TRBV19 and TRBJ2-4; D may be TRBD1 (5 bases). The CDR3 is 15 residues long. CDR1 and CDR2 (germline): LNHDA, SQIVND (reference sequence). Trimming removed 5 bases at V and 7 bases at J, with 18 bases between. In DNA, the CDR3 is TGTGCCAGTAGTCAACAGACAGCCCTGGCGAACATTCAGTACTTC. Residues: CASSQQTALANIQYF. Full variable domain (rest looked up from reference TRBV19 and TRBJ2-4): DGGITQSPKYLFRKEGQNVTLSCEQNLNHDAMYWYRQDPGQGLRLIYYSQIVNDFQKGDIAEGYSVSREKKESFPLTVTSAQKNPTAFYLCASSQQTALANIQYFGAGTRLSVL.

The DNA for the CDR3 is TGTGCCAGCAGCTTGGCGGGACGCAATCAGCCCCAGCATTTT. Amino acids: CASSLAGRNQPQHF. This chain uses TRBV5-4 with TRBJ1-5, with D perhaps TRBD1 (5 bases). Germline CDR1 SGHNT, CDR2 YYREEE (reference sequence). V was pared by 0 bases and J by 2 bases, with 6 bases between. The CDR3 is 14 residues long.

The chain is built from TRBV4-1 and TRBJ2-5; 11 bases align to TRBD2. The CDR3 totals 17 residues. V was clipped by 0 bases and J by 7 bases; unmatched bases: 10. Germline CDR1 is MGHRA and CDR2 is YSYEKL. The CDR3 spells CASSQDATSGSMVTQYF. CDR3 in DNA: TGCGCCAGCAGCCAAGATGCTACTAGCGGGAGTATGGTGACCCAGTACTTC.

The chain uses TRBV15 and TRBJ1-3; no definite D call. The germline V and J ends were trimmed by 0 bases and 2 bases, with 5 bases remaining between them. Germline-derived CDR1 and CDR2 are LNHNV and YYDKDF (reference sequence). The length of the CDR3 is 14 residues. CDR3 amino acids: CATSRDGTGNTIYF. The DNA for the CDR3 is TGTGCCACCAGCAGAGATGGGACTGGAAACACCATATATTTT.

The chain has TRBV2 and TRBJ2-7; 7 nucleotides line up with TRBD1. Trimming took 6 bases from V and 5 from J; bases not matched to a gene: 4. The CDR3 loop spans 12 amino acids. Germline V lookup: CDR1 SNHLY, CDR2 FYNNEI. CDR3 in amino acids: CASSQTGNEQYF. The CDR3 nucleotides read TGTGCCAGCAGCCAGACAGGGAACGAGCAGTACTTC.

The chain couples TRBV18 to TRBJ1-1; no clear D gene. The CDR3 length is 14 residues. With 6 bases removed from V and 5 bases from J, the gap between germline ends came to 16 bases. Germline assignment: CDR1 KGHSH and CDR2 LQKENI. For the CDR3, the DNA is TGTGCCAGCTCGACGCCCCGGGGAACTACTGAAGCTTTCTTT. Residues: CASSTPRGTTEAFF.

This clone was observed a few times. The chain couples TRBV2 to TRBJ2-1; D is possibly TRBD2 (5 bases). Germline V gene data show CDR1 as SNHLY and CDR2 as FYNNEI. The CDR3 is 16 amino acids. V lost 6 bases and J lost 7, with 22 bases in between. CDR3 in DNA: TGTGCCAGCAGCCTGGGTGGCGGTGGGAGTCATAATGAGCAGTTCTTC. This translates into CASSLGGGGSHNEQFF.

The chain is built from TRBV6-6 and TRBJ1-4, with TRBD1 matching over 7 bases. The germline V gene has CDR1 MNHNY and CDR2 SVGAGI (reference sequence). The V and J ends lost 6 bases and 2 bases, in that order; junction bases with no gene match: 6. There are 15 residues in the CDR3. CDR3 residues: CASRDPTGTNEKLFF. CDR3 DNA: TGTGCCAGCAGGGACCCGACAGGGACTAATGAAAAACTGTTTTTT.

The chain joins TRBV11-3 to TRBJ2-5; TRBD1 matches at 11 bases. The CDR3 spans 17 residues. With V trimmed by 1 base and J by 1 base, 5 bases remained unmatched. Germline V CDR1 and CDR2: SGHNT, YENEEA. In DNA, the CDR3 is TGTGCCAGCAGCTTAGGGATGGGGACAGGGGGCCAAGAGACCCAGTACTTC. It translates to CASSLGMGTGGQETQYF.

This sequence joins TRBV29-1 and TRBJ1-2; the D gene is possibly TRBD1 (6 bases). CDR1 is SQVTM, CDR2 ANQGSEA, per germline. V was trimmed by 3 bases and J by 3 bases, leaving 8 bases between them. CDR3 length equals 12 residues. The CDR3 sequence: CSVDTGHYGYTF. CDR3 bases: TGCAGCGTTGATACAGGGCACTATGGCTACACCTTC.

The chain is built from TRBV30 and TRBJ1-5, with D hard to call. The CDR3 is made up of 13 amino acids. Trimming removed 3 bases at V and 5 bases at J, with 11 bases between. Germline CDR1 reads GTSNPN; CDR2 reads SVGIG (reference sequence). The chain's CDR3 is CAWSRQSDQPQHF. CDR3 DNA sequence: TGTGCCTGGAGCAGGCAGTCCGATCAGCCCCAGCATTTT.

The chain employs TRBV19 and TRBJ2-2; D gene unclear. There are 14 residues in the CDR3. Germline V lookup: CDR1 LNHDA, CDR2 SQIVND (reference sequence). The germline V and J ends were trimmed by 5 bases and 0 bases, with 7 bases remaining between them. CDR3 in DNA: TGTGCCAGTAGTCGGAAGACGAACACCGGGGAGCTGTTTTTT. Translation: CASSRKTNTGELFF.

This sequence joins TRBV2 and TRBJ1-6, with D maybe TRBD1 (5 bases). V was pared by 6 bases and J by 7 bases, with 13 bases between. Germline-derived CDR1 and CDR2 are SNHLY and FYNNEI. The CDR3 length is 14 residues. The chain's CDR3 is CASSLSGVNSPLHF. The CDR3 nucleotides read TGTGCCAGCAGCCTCTCGGGGGTGAATTCACCCCTCCACTTT. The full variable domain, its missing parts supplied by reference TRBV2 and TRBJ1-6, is EPEVTQTPSHQVTQMGQEVILRCVPISNHLYFYWYRQILGQKVEFLVSFYNNEISEKSEIFDDQFSVERPDGSNFTLKIRSTKLEDSAMYFCASSLSGVNSPLHFGNGTRLTVT.

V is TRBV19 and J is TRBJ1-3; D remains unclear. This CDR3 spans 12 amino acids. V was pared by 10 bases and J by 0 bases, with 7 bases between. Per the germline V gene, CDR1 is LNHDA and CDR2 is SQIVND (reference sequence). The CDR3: CATSFSGNTIYF. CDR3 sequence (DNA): TGTGCCACCTCGTTCTCTGGAAACACCATATATTTT. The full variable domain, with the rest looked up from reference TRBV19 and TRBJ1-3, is DGGITQSPKYLFRKEGQNVTLSCEQNLNHDAMYWYRQDPGQGLRLIYYSQIVNDFQKGDIAEGYSVSREKKESFPLTVTSAQKNPTAFYLCATSFSGNTIYFGEGSWLTVV.

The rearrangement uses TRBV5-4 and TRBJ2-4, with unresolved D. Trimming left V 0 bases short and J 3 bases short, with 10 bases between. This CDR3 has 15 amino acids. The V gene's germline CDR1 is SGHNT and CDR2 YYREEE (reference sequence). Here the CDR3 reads CASSLGGLDKNIQYF. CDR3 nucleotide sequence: TGTGCCAGCAGCTTGGGGGGATTAGACAAAAACATTCAGTACTTC.

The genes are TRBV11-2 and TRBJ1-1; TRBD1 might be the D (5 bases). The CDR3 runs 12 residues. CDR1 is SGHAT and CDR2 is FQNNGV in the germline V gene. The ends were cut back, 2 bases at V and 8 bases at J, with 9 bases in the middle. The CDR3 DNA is TGTGCCAGCAGCTTAATAGACAGCGAAGCTTTCTTT. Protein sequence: CASSLIDSEAFF.

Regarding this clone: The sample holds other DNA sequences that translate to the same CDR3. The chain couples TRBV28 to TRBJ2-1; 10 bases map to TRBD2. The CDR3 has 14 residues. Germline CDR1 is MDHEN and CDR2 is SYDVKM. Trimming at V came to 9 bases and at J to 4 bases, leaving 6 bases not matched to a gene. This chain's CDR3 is CASRTSGTYNEQFF. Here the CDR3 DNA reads TGTGCCAGTCGGACTAGCGGAACATACAATGAGCAGTTCTTC.

CDR3 nucleotides: TGTGCCTGGACCCAAAACAGACAGGGAACTGAAGCTTTCTTT. Its translation: CAWTQNRQGTEAFF. The chain couples TRBV30 to TRBJ1-1; TRBD1 agrees at 7 bases. Unmatched junction bases numbered 10, after V lost 4 bases and J lost 5 bases. Germline V lookup: CDR1 GTSNPN, CDR2 SVGIG (reference sequence). CDR3 size: 14 residues.

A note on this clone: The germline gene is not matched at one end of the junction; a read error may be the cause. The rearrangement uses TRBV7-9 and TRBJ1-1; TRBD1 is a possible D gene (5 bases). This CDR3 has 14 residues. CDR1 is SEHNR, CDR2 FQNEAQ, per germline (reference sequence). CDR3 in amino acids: CASSFEGLNTEAFF. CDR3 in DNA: TGTGCCAGCAGCTTCGAGGGGTTGAACACTGAGGCTTTCTTT.

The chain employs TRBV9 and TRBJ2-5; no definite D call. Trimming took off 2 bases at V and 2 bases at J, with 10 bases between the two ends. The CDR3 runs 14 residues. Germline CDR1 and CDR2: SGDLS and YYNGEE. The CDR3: CASSVGATQETQYF. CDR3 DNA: TGTGCCAGCAGCGTTGGAGCGACTCAAGAGACCCAGTACTTC.

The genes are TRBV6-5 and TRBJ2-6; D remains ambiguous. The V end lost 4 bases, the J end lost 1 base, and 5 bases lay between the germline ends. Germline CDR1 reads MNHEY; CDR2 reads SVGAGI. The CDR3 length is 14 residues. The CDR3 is CASSSGSGANVLTF. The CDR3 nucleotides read TGTGCCAGCAGTTCTGGGTCTGGGGCCAACGTCCTGACTTTC.

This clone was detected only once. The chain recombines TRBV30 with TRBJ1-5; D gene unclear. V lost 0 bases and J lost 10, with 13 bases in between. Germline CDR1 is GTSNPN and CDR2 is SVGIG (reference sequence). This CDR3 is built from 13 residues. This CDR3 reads CAWSVERATPQHF. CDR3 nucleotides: TGTGCCTGGAGTGTCGAACGGGCAACCCCCCAGCATTTT. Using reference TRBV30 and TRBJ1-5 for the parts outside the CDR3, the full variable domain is SQTIHQWPATLVQPVGSPLSLECTVEGTSNPNLYWYRQAAGRGLQLLFYSVGIGQISSEVPQNLSASRPQDRQFILSSKKLLLSDSGFYLCAWSVERATPQHFGDGTRLSIL.